Presented here are 22 T cell receptor beta chains from one specimen sequenced in a study of CD8+CD57+ T cells in acquired aplastic anemia (dated by TCRdb to the late 2010s). This sample was sequenced with an Illumina HiSeq 2000. Profiling of TCR beta VDJ combinations and CDR3 sequences used genomic DNA as the template. TCRdb handled the public reads itself, with Q25 trimming in fastp and clone calling in MiXCR, and kept productive beta chains. Every entry covers one CDR3 protein and lists the most common genes and DNA from its rows. This sample holds hundreds of thousands of distinct CDR3 sequences; around 30% were observed only once. The ten largest make up around 0.82% of the sample. Patients chosen for sequencing had shown expansion of CD8+CD57+ cells by flow cytometry. Source material: sorted CD4+, CD8+, or CD8+CD57+ T cells (not recorded which) from PBMCs. These receptor sequences come from a human donor with aplastic anemia.

This chain joins TRBV25-1 and TRBJ1-2; a possible D gene is TRBD1 (6 bases). The CDR3 spans 14 residues. CDR1 is MGHDK and CDR2 is SYGVNS in the germline V gene. V was shortened by 5 bases and J by 2 bases, with 12 bases between the two germline ends. The CDR3 bases are TGTGCCAGCAGTTTACGCGGACAGAACTATGGCTACACCTTC. As protein: CASSLRGQNYGYTF.

This clonotype was seen at least ten times. This sequence joins TRBV19 and TRBJ1-2; D is unresolved. This CDR3 has 14 amino acids. Trimming took 3 bases from V and 3 from J, leaving 11 bases between them. Germline V gene sequence: CDR1 LNHDA, CDR2 SQIVND (reference sequence). This CDR3 is CASSIPREYYGYTF. The CDR3 DNA reads TGTGCCAGTAGTATCCCCCGGGAGTACTATGGCTACACCTTC.

V is TRBV20-1 and J is TRBJ2-7, with D maybe TRBD1 (6 bases). Germline V CDR1 and CDR2: DFQATT, SNEGSKA (reference sequence). This CDR3 has 13 residues. The germline V and J ends were trimmed by 0 bases and 4 bases, with 10 bases remaining between them. The DNA of the CDR3 is TGCAGTGCTAGAGATGGGACACTATACGAGCAGTACTTC. Translated: CSARDGTLYEQYF.

The V gene is TRBV6-1, the J gene TRBJ1-2, with no clear D. The CDR3 spans 12 residues. V was shortened by 6 bases and J by 5 bases, with 10 bases between the two germline ends. Per germline, CDR1 MNHNS and CDR2 SASEGT. In DNA form, the CDR3 reads TGTGCCAGCAGGGCGGGCCCATATGGCTACACCTTC. Protein: CASRAGPYGYTF.

This clonotype was seen repeatedly, ten times or more. The genes are TRBV4-3 and TRBJ1-6, with D possibly matching TRBD1 (6 bases). V was trimmed by 2 bases and J by 7 bases, leaving 12 bases between them. Germline V lookup: CDR1 LGHNA, CDR2 YSLEER. This CDR3 region has 15 residues. The CDR3 here is CASSQITGPNSPLHF. The CDR3 DNA follows: TGCGCCAGCAGCCAAATCACAGGGCCGAATTCACCCCTCCACTTT.

The chain carries TRBV3-1 and TRBJ2-1, with 8 bases lining up with TRBD2. The CDR3 length is 12 residues. With 4 bases clipped from V and 12 bases from J, the junction kept 5 bases outside the gene matches. Germline V gives CDR1 LGHDT, CDR2 YNNKEL (reference sequence). CDR3 sequence: CASSPPAGGQFF. The CDR3 DNA follows: TGTGCCAGCAGCCCCCCCGCGGGAGGGCAGTTCTTC.

About this clonotype: Being one base from a much bigger clone, this may be a read error. The CDR3 does not close with the conserved phenylalanine or tryptophan, likely indicating a read error. The rearrangement joins TRBV2 to TRBJ1-2; tentative D call: TRBD1 (5 bases). CDR3 length equals 12 residues. Germline loops: CDR1 SNHLY, CDR2 FYNNEI. V was pared by 4 bases and J by 8 bases, with 11 bases between. The chain's CDR3 is CASSGRAGGYTL. The CDR3 DNA reads TGTGCCAGCAGTGGCAGGGCGGGAGGCTACACCCTC.

Turning to this clonotype: A much more abundant neighbour one base away suggests this may be a read error. The V gene is TRBV10-3, the J gene TRBJ2-6; D is ambiguous. The CDR3 is 13 residues long. CDR1 ENHRY and CDR2 SYGVKD come from the germline V gene. CDR3 DNA sequence: TGTGCCAGCAGCCAAGGACCCGTAAACGTCCCGACTTTC. It specifies CASSQGPVNVPTF.

This sequence joins TRBV6-2 or TRBV6-3 and TRBJ1-6; D unresolved. The CDR3 consists of 12 residues. The V end was cut by 8 bases, the J end by 5 bases, with 7 bases between. The germline gives CDR1 MNHEY, CDR2 SVGEGT. The CDR3 nucleotides read TGTGCCAGCCGTCCGGATAATTCACCCCTCCACTTT. This gives the protein CASRPDNSPLHF.

The rearrangement joins TRBV19 to TRBJ1-2, with D unresolved. CDR1 and CDR2 (germline): LNHDA, SQIVND (reference sequence). The germline V and J ends were trimmed by 3 bases and 9 bases, with 17 bases remaining between them. This CDR3 contains 14 residues. DNA for the CDR3: TGTGCCAGTAGTATGGGCGGCACTAGCGGACGCTACACCTTC. This encodes CASSMGGTSGRYTF. Full variable domain (remainder filled in from reference TRBV19 and TRBJ1-2): DGGITQSPKYLFRKEGQNVTLSCEQNLNHDAMYWYRQDPGQGLRLIYYSQIVNDFQKGDIAEGYSVSREKKESFPLTVTSAQKNPTAFYLCASSMGGTSGRYTFGSGTRLTVV.

This clonotype has a handful of counts. The rearrangement links TRBV15 to TRBJ1-2; TRBD1 is a possible D gene (5 bases). Germline V CDR1 and CDR2: LNHNV, YYDKDF (reference sequence). CDR3 length: 14 amino acids. Trimming removed 5 bases at V and 8 bases at J, with 18 bases between. The CDR3: CATSGREGTGGYTF. The CDR3 DNA follows: TGTGCCACCAGCGGCCGGGAAGGGACGGGCGGCTACACCTTC.

In this sample, this clonotype turned up many times. A junction boundary mismatches the germline segment, possibly from a read error. V gene TRBV19 combines with J gene TRBJ2-7; a possible D gene is TRBD1 (5 bases). Germline V gene lookup returns CDR1 LNHDA and CDR2 SQIVND (reference sequence). CDR3 length: 13 amino acids. In nucleotides, the CDR3 is TGTGCCAGCAGTATTGGGGCATCCTACGAGCAGTACTTC. This encodes CASSIGASYEQYF.

This clonotype was counted many times. CDR3 DNA sequence: TGCAGCGTAAGCCAGCGCTCCTACGAGCAGTACTTC. It codes for CSVSQRSYEQYF. The rearrangement uses TRBV29-1 and TRBJ2-7; D gene unclear. V dropped 6 bases and J dropped 0 bases, with 9 bases sitting between them. Germline-derived CDR1 and CDR2 are SQVTM and ANQGSEA. This CDR3 spans 12 amino acids.

The rearrangement uses TRBV9 and TRBJ2-2, with a weak D call TRBD2 (6 bases). Trimming removed 5 bases at V and 6 bases at J, with 11 bases between. Looked up from germline, CDR1 is SGDLS and CDR2 is YYNGEE. This CDR3 contains 13 residues. CDR3 nucleotide sequence: TGTGCCAGCAGGGCTAGCGAGGCCGGGGAGCTGTTTTTT. Residues: CASRASEAGELFF.

This chain uses TRBV6-1 with TRBJ1-5; tentatively, D is TRBD1 (6 bases). This CDR3 spans 16 amino acids. Germline V gene sequence: CDR1 MNHNS, CDR2 SASEGT. The V end lost 2 bases, the J end lost 1 base, and 12 bases lay between the germline ends. The CDR3, as DNA: TGTGCCAGCAGTGAATTAGGGGGAGTGAGCAATCAGCCCCAGCATTTT. It encodes CASSELGGVSNQPQHF.

This clonotype showed up many times. The DNA for the CDR3 is TGTGCCAGCAGCTCAAACGCAGGCTACACCTTC. As protein: CASSSNAGYTF. The chain combines TRBV5-4 with TRBJ1-2; D uncertain. Trimming pared 3 bases from V and 8 bases from J, leaving 8 bases between. Germline V gene lookup returns CDR1 SGHNT and CDR2 YYREEE (reference sequence). This CDR3 region has 11 residues.

This clonotype was picked up a small number of times. The chain is built from TRBV28 and TRBJ2-7, with D maybe TRBD2 (6 bases). The CDR3 sequence is 14 residues long. The germline V and J ends were trimmed by 6 bases and 4 bases, with 16 bases remaining between them. Germline CDR1 reads MDHEN; CDR2 reads SYDVKM. The CDR3 region has the DNA TGTGCCAGCAGCGATGCGGGGAAAACTTACGAGCAGTACTTC. It codes for CASSDAGKTYEQYF. Variable domain in full (rest from reference TRBV28 and TRBJ2-7): DVKVTQSSRYLVKRTGEKVFLECVQDMDHENMFWYRQDPGLGLRLIYFSYDVKMKEKGDIPEGYSVSREKKERFSLILESASTNQTSMYLCASSDAGKTYEQYFGPGTRLTVT.

V usage is TRBV2 and J usage is TRBJ2-7; tentative D call: TRBD2 (5 bases). The CDR3 has 14 amino acids. Trimming stripped 6 bases from V and 4 bases from J, with 16 bases between. CDR1 is SNHLY, CDR2 FYNNEI, per germline. The CDR3, as DNA: TGTGCCAGCAGGCCCGTCGGGTCGGGGTACGAGCAGTACTTC. Translating gives CASRPVGSGYEQYF.

The rearrangement links TRBV20-1 to TRBJ1-3, with a possible D match to TRBD1 (5 bases). The CDR3 extends over 18 amino acids. Germline V gene lookup returns CDR1 DFQATT and CDR2 SNEGSKA (reference sequence). Trimming removed 1 base at V and 0 bases at J, with 19 bases between. The CDR3 sequence is CSARGGPQDRLSGNTIYF. CDR3 DNA sequence: TGCAGTGCTAGAGGGGGCCCCCAAGACAGACTCTCTGGAAACACCATATATTTT.

The chain's CDR3 is CAWSAMGGSGYTF. The DNA for the CDR3 is TGTGCCTGGAGTGCCATGGGGGGCTCTGGCTACACCTTC. The chain recombines TRBV30 with TRBJ1-2, with D possibly matching TRBD1 (6 bases). The germline V and J ends were trimmed by 1 base and 7 bases, with 13 bases remaining between them. The germline gives CDR1 GTSNPN, CDR2 SVGIG (reference sequence). The CDR3 has 13 residues. The full variable domain, rest sourced from reference TRBV30 and TRBJ1-2, is SQTIHQWPATLVQPVGSPLSLECTVEGTSNPNLYWYRQAAGRGLQLLFYSVGIGQISSEVPQNLSASRPQDRQFILSSKKLLLSDSGFYLCAWSAMGGSGYTFGSGTRLTVV.

The chain carries TRBV7-2 and TRBJ2-6; D is undetermined. The CDR3 sequence is 11 residues long. V was shortened by 3 bases and J by 15 bases, with 9 bases between the two germline ends. From germline, CDR1 is SGHTA and CDR2 FQGNSA. This CDR3 is CASSFHTDLTF. CDR3 bases: TGTGCCAGCAGCTTCCACACGGACCTGACTTTC.

This clonotype has a handful of counts. The chain couples TRBV20-1 to TRBJ2-5, with D maybe TRBD2 (6 bases). Trimming shortened V by 7 bases and J by 5 bases, and 23 bases separated the two germline ends. CDR1 is DFQATT and CDR2 is SNEGSKA in the germline V gene (reference sequence). CDR3 length: 15 amino acids. CDR3 DNA sequence: TGCAGTGTTCACCAACCACCTAGCGATCTGGAGACCCAGTACTTC. Protein sequence: CSVHQPPSDLETQYF.